The clone carrying this T cell receptor (beta chain) has only a few counts. Its specificity is not known. This CDR3 has 15 residues. Germline V gene sequence: CDR1 LGHDT, CDR2 YNNKEL (reference sequence). The ends were cut back, 0 bases at V and 7 bases at J, with 15 bases in the middle. MiXCR was run by TCRdb on the RT-PCR reads, yielding one entry per CDR3 protein. Among about 180,000 distinct CDR3 sequences listed, around 9.2% were seen once. The record originates from a study of response to subunit inactivated influenza vaccine. Study-wide results and caveats: The authors suggested that every seasonal influenza vaccination recruits few new T cells.

This TCR was recovered from a man between 50 and 59 years old who received an inactivated influenza vaccine. The chain uses TRBV3-1 and TRBJ1-2; a weak D match, TRBD1 (6 bases). This sample comprised non-naive T cells sorted from PBMCs, obtained on the day of vaccination. The CDR3 is CASSQDPQGFGGYTF. The DNA for the CDR3 is TGTGCCAGCAGCCAAGACCCCCAGGGGTTCGGTGGCTACACCTTC.